This T cell receptor (beta chain) was sequenced during a study of PD-1 blockade in classical Hodgkin lymphoma. Study-level results: Later analyses included only patients treated at least 1 year post-ASCT.

Comment on this clone: Its matching antigen is unknown.

This CDR3 has 19 amino acids. Germline V CDR1 and CDR2: SGHRS, YFSETQ. Between the trimmed V and J ends, which lost 1 base and 4 bases, there was a span of 26 bases. Patients all relapsed after autologous stem cell transplantation, and there was variation in brentuximab vedotin exposure. Complete response, partial response or progressive disease constituted the best response categories observed. TCRdb's copy holds only in-frame clones and misses some; the assay was immunoSEQ multiplex PCR. The table shows nearly 60,000 clones, with approximately 89% occurring only once. Sequenced material: peripheral blood mononuclear cells (PBMCs), taken before the second cycle of nivolumab. V and J are TRBV5-1 and TRBJ1-1, with D possibly matching TRBD1 (5 bases). This TCR was recovered from a human donor with classical Hodgkin lymphoma. Here the CDR3 DNA reads TGCGCCAGCAGCTTGTCCGGAATAGGGACTCCCACTTGGGGCACTGAAGCTTTCTTT. It specifies CASSLSGIGTPTWGTEAFF.